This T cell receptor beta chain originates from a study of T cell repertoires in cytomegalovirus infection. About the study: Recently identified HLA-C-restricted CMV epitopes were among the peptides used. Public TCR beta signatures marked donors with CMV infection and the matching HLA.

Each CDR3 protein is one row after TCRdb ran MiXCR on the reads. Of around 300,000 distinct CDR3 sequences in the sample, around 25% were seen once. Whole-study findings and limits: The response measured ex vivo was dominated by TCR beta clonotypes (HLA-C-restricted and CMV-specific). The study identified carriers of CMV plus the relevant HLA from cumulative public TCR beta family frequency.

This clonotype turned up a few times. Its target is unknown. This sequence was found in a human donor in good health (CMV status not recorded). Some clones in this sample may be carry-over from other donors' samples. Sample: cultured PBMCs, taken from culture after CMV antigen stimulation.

CDR3 in DNA: TGTGCCAGCAGTCCCATCCGGTCCGTTGACGAGCAGTACGTC. Translated: CASSPIRSVDEQYV. The rearrangement links TRBV27 to TRBJ2-7; no definite D call. The CDR3 has 14 amino acids. V was trimmed by 5 bases and J by 5 bases, leaving 16 bases between them. Germline CDR1 is MNHEY and CDR2 is SMNVEV (reference sequence).